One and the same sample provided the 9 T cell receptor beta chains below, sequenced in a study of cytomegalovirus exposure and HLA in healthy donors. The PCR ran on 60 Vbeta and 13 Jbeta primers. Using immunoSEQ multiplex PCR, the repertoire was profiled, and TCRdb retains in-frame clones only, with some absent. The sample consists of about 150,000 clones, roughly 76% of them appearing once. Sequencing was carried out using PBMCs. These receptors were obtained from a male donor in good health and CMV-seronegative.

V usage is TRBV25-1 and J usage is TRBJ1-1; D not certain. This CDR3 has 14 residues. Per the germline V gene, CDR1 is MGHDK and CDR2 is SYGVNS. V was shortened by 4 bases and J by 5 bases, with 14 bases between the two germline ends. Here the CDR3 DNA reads TGTGCCAGCAGTGTTGGTGGCGGGAGGACTGAAGCTTTCTTT. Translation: CASSVGGGRTEAFF. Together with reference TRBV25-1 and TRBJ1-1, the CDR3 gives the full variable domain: EADIYQTPRYLVIGTGKKITLECSQTMGHDKMYWYQQDPGMELHLIHYSYGVNSTEKGDLSSESTVSRIRTEHFPLTLESARPSHTSQYLCASSVGGGRTEAFFGQGTRLTVV.

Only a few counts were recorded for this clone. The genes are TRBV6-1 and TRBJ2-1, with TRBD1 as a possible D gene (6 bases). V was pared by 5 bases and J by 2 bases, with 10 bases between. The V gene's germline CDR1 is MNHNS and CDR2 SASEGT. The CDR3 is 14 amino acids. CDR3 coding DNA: TGTGCCAGCAGTATACAGGGACCCTACAATGAGCAGTTCTTC. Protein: CASSIQGPYNEQFF.

The CDR3 DNA is TGCAGCGTAAATATGGGAGTTAATAATGAAAAACTGTTTTTT. Amino acids: CSVNMGVNNEKLFF. The chain has TRBV29-1 and TRBJ1-4; D uncertain. Trimming took off 6 bases at V and 4 bases at J, with 15 bases between the two ends. The CDR3 sequence is 14 residues long. Germline CDR1 and CDR2: SQVTM and ANQGSEA.

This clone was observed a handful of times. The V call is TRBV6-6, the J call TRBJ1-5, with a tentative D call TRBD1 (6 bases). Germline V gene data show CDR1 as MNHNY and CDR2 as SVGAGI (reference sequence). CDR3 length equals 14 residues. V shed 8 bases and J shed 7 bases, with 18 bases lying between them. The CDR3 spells CASRSGDLWQPQHF. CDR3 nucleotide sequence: TGTGCCAGCCGGTCAGGGGACCTGTGGCAGCCCCAGCATTTT.

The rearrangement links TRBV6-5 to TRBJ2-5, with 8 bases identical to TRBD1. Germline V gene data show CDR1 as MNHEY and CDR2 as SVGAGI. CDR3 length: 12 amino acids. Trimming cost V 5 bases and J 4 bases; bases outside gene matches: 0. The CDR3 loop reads CASSDRGETQYF. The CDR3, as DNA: TGTGCCAGCAGTGACAGGGGAGAGACCCAGTACTTC.

The CDR3 spells CSVGPQETQYF. The CDR3 nucleotides are TGCAGCGTTGGGCCCCAGGAGACCCAGTACTTC. The chain carries TRBV29-1 and TRBJ2-5; D unresolved. The V gene lost 4 bases and the J gene lost 5 bases, with 8 bases spanning the gap. The CDR3 sequence is 11 residues long. Germline V gene sequence: CDR1 SQVTM, CDR2 ANQGSEA.

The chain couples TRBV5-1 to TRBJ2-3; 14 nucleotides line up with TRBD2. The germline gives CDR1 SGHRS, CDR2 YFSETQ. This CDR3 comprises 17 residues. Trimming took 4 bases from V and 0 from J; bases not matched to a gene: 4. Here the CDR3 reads CASSLGTSGGSTDTQYF. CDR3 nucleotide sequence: TGCGCCAGCAGCCTAGGGACTAGCGGGGGTAGCACAGATACGCAGTATTTT. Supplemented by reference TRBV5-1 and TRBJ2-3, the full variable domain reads KAGVTQTPRYLIKTRGQQVTLSCSPISGHRSVSWYQQTPGQGLQFLFEYFSETQRNKGNFPGRFSGRQFSNSRSEMNVSTLELGDSALYLCASSLGTSGGSTDTQYFGPGTRLTVL.

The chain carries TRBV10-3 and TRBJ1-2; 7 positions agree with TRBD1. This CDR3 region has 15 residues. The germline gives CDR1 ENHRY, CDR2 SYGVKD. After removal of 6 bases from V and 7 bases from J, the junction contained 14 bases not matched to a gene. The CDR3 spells CAIRRDSISGGGYTF. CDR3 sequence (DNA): TGTGCCATCAGACGGGACAGCATCTCAGGGGGTGGCTACACCTTC.

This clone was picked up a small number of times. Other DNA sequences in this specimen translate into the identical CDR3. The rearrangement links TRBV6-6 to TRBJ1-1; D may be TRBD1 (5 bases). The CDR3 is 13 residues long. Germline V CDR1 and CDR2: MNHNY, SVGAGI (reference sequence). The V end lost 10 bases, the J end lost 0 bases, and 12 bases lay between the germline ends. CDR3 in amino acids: CATTTGMNTEAFF. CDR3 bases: TGTGCCACCACTACAGGAATGAACACTGAAGCTTTCTTT.